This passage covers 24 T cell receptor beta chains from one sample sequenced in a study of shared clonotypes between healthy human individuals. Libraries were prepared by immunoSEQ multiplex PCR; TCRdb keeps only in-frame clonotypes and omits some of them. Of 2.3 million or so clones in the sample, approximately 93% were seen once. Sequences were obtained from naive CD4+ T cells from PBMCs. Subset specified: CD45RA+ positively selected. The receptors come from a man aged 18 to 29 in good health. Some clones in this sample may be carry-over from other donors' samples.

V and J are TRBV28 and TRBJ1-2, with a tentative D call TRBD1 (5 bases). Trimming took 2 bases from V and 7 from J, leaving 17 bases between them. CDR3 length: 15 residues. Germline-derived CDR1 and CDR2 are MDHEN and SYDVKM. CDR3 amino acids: CASSLGGEGPPGYTF. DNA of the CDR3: TGTGCCAGCAGTTTAGGAGGAGAGGGGCCCCCTGGCTACACCTTC.

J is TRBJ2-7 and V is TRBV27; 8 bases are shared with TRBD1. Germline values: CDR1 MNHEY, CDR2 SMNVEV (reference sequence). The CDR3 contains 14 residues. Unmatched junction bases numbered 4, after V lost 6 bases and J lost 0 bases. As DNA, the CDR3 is TGTGCCAGCAGGTACGGACAGGGCTCCTACGAGCAGTACTTC. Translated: CASRYGQGSYEQYF.

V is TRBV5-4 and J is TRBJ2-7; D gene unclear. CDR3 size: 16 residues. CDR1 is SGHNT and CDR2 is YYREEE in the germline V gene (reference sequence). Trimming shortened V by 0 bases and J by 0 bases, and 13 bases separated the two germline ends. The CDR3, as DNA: TGTGCCAGCAGCTTGGCCGTTGCGTCGAGCTCCTACGAGCAGTACTTC. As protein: CASSLAVASSSYEQYF. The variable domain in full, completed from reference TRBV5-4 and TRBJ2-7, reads ETGVTQSPTHLIKTRGQQVTLRCSSQSGHNTVSWYQQALGQGPQFIFQYYREEENGRGNFPPRFSGLQFPNYSSELNVNALELDDSALYLCASSLAVASSSYEQYFGPGTRLTVT.

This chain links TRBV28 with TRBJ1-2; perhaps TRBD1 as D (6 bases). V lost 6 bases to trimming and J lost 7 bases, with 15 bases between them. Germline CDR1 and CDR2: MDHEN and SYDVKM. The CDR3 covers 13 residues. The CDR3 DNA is TGTGCCAGCAGCCCAGGGGCTGATCGTGGCTACACCTTC. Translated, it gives CASSPGADRGYTF.

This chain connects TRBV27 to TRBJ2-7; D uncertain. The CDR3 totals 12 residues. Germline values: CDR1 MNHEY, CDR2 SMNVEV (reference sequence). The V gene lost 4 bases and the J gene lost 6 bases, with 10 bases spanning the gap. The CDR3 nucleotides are TGTGCCAGCAGTTCGCTAGAAGCCGAGCAGTACTTC. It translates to CASSSLEAEQYF.

In DNA form, the CDR3 reads TGCAGCGTCCCCAGGGGGGTCTATGGCTACACCTTC. It encodes CSVPRGVYGYTF. The chain combines TRBV29-1 with TRBJ1-2; 7 bases map to TRBD1. The germline CDR1 and CDR2 sequences are SQVTM and ANQGSEA. After removal of 6 bases from V and 4 bases from J, the junction contained 5 bases not matched to a gene. The CDR3 runs 12 residues.

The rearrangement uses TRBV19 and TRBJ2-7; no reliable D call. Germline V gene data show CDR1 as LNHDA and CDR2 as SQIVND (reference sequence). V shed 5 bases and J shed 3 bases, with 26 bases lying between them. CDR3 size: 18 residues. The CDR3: CASSFRPAESGWNYEQYF. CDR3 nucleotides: TGTGCCAGTAGTTTTCGGCCGGCGGAGTCCGGGTGGAACTACGAGCAGTACTTC.

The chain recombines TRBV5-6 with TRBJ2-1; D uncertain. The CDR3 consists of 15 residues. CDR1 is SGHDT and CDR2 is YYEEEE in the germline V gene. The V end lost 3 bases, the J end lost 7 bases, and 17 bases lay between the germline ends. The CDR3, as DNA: TGTGCCAGCAGCTCGACCCGGGCGTCGTCTAATGAGCAGTTCTTC. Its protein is CASSSTRASSNEQFF.

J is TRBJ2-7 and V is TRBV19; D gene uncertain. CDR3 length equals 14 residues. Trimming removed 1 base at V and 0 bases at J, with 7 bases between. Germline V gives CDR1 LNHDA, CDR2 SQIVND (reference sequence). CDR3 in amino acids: CASSIVGPSYEQYF. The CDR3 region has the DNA TGTGCCAGTAGTATAGTTGGGCCCTCCTACGAGCAGTACTTC.

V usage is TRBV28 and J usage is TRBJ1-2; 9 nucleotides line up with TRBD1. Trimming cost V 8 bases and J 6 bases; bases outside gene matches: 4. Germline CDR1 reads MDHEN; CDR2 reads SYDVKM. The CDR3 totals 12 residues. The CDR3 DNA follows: TGTGCCAGCGGCCGGGACAGGGATGGCTACACCTTC. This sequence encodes CASGRDRDGYTF.

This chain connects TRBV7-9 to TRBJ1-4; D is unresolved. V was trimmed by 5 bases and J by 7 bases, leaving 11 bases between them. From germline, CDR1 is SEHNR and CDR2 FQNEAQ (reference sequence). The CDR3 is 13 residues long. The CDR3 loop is CASSPPAGEKLFF. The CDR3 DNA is TGTGCCAGCAGCCCCCCCGCTGGTGAAAAACTGTTTTTT.

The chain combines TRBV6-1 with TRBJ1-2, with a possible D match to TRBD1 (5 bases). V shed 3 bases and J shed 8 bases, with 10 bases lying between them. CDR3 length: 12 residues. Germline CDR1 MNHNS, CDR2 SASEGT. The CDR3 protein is CASSDGGGGYTF. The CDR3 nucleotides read TGTGCCAGCAGTGATGGGGGTGGAGGCTACACCTTC.

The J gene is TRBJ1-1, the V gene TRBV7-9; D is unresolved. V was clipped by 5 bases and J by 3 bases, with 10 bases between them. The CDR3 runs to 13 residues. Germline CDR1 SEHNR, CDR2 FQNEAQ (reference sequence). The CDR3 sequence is CASSRNQDTEAFF. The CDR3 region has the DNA TGTGCCAGCAGCCGTAATCAGGACACTGAAGCTTTCTTT.

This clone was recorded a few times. The CDR3 is CAISESRGWDQPQHF. The CDR3 DNA is TGTGCCATCAGTGAGTCACGGGGATGGGATCAGCCCCAGCATTTT. The J gene is TRBJ1-5, the V gene TRBV10-3, with unresolved D. Looked up from germline, CDR1 is ENHRY and CDR2 is SYGVKD. Between the trimmed V and J ends, which lost 0 bases and 5 bases, there was a span of 11 bases. The CDR3 covers 15 residues.

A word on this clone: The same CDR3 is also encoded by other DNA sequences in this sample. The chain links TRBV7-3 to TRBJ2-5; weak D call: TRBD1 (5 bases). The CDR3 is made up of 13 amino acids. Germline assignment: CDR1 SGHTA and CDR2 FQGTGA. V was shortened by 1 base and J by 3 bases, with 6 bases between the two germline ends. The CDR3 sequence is CASSLSREETQYF. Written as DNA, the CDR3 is TGTGCCAGCAGCTTAAGCAGGGAAGAGACCCAGTACTTC.

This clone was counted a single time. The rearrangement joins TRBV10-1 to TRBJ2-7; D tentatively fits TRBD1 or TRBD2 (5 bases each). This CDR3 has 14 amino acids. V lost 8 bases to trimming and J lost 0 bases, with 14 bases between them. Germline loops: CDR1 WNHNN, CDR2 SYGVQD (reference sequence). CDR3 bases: TGCGCCAGCCGAACCGGGACGGTCTCCTACGAGCAGTACTTC. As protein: CASRTGTVSYEQYF.

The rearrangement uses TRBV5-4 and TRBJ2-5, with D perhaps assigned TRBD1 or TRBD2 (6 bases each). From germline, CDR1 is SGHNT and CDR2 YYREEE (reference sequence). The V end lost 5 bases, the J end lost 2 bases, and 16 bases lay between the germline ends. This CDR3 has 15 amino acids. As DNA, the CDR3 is TGTGCCAGCAGTAAAATTAGGGGGAGGCAAGAGACCCAGTACTTC. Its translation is CASSKIRGRQETQYF.

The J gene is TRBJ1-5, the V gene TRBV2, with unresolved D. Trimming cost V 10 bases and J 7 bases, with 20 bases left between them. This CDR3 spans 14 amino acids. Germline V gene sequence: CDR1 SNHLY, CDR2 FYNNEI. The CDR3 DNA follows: TGTGCCACCTCCCCGGAGGCCGGACCACAGCCCCAGCATTTT. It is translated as CATSPEAGPQPQHF. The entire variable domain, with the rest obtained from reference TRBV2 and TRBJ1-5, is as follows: EPEVTQTPSHQVTQMGQEVILRCVPISNHLYFYWYRQILGQKVEFLVSFYNNEISEKSEIFDDQFSVERPDGSNFTLKIRSTKLEDSAMYFCATSPEAGPQPQHFGDGTRLSIL.

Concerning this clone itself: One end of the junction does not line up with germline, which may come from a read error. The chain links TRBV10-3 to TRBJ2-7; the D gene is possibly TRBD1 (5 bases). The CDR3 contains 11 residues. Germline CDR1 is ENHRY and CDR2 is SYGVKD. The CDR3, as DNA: TGTGCCATCAGTGCTGCAGGGATCAGCCGCTTC. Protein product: CAISAAGISRF.

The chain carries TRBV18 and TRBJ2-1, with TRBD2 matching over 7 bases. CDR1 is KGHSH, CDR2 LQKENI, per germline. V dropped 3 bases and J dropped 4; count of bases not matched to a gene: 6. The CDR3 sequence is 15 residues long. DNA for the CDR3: TGTGCCAGCTCACCTGAGTGGGAGGGTTACAATGAGCAGTTCTTC. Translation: CASSPEWEGYNEQFF.

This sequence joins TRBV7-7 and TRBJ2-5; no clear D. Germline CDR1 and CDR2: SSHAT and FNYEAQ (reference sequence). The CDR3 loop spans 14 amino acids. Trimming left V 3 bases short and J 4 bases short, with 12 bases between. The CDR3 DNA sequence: TGTGCCAGCAGCTTGAATGTGGTGGGAGAGACCCAGTACTTC. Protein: CASSLNVVGETQYF. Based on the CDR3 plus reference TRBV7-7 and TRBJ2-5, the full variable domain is GAGVSQSPRYKVTKRGQDVTLRCDPISSHATLYWYQQALGQGPEFLTYFNYEAQPDKSGLPSDRFSAERPEGSISTLTIQRTEQRDSAMYRCASSLNVVGETQYFGPGTRLLVL.

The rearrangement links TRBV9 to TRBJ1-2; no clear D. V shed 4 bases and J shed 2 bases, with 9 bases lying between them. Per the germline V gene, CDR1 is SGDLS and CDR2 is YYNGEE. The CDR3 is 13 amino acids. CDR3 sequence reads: CASSPNQNYGYTF. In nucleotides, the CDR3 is TGTGCCAGCAGCCCTAACCAAAACTATGGCTACACCTTC.

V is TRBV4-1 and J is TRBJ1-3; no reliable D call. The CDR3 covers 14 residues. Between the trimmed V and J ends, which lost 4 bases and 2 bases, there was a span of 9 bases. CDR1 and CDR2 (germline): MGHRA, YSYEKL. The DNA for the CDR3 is TGCGCCAGCAGCCTGGGCAGGACTGGAAACACCATATATTTT. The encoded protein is CASSLGRTGNTIYF.

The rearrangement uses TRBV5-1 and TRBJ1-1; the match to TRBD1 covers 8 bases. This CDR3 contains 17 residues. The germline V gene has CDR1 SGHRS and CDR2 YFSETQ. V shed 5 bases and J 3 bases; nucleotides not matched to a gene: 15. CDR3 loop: CASREDRVRTRDTEAFF. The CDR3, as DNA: TGCGCCAGCAGAGAGGACAGGGTTCGTACAAGGGACACTGAAGCTTTCTTT. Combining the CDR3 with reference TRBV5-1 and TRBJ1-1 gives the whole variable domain KAGVTQTPRYLIKTRGQQVTLSCSPISGHRSVSWYQQTPGQGLQFLFEYFSETQRNKGNFPGRFSGRQFSNSRSEMNVSTLELGDSALYLCASREDRVRTRDTEAFFGQGTRLTVV.